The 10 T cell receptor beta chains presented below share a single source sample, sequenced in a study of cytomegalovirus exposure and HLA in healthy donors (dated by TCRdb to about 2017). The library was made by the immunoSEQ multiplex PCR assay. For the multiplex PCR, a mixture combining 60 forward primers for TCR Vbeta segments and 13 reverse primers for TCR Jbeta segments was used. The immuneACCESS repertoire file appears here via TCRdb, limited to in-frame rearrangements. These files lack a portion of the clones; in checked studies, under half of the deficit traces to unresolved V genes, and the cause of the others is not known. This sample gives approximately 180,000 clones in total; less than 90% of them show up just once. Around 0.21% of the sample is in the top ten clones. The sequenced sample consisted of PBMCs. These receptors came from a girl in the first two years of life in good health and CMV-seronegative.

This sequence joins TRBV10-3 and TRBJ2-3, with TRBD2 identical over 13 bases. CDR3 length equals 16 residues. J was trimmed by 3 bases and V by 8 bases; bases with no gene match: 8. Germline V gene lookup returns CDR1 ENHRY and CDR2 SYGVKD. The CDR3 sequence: CAISPGLAGRTDTQYF. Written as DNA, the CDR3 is TGTGCCATCTCACCGGGACTAGCGGGGAGAACAGATACGCAGTATTTT.

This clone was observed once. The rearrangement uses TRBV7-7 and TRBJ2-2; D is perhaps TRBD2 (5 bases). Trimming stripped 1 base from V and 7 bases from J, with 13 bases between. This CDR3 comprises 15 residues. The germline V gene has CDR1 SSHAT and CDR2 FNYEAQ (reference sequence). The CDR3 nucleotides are TGTGCCAGCAGCTTAGGGACGAGGGAGCACGGGGAGCTGTTTTTT. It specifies CASSLGTREHGELFF.

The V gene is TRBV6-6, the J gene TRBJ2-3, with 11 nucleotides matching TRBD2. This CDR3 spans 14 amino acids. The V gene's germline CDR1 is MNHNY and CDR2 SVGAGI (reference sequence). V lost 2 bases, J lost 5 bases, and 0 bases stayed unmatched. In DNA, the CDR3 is TGTGCCAGCAGTTACGGACTAGCGGGAGATACGCAGTATTTT. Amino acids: CASSYGLAGDTQYF.

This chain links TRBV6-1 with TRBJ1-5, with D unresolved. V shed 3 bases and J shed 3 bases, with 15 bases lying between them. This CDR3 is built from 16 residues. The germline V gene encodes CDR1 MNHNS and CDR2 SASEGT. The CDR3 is CASSESSRHSNQPQHF. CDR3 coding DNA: TGTGCCAGCAGTGAGAGCAGTAGACACTCCAATCAGCCCCAGCATTTT.

The CDR3 DNA follows: TGTGCCAGCAGAACTTTGGGGCGGGGGAGAACAGATACGCAGTATTTT. Residues: CASRTLGRGRTDTQYF. The chain combines TRBV7-9 with TRBJ2-3; 7 bases line up with TRBD2. V gave up 6 bases and J gave up 3 bases; unmatched junction bases: 12. The CDR3 sequence is 16 residues long. CDR1 and CDR2 from the germline V gene are SEHNR and FQNEAQ (reference sequence).

The DNA of the CDR3 is TGTGCCAGCAGGATGGACAGGGAAGACACCGGGGAGCTGTTTTTT. This codes for CASRMDREDTGELFF. The rearrangement uses TRBV27 and TRBJ2-2, with 8 nucleotides matching TRBD1. Looked up from germline, CDR1 is MNHEY and CDR2 is SMNVEV (reference sequence). This CDR3 is built from 15 residues. V lost 6 bases to trimming and J lost 3 bases; unmatched junction nucleotides: 6.

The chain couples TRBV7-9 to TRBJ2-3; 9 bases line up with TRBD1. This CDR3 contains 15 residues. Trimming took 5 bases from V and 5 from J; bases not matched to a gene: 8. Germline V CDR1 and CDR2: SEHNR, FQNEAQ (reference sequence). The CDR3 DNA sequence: TGTGCCAGCAGCAGGGACAGGGTTTTTAAAGATACGCAGTATTTT. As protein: CASSRDRVFKDTQYF.

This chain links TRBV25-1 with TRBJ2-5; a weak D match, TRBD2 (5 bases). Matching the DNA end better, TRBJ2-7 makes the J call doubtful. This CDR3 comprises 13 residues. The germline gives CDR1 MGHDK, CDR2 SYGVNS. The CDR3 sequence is CASSPGNSYEQYF. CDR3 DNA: TGTGCCAGCAGTCCGGGAAACTCCTACGAGCAGTACTTC.

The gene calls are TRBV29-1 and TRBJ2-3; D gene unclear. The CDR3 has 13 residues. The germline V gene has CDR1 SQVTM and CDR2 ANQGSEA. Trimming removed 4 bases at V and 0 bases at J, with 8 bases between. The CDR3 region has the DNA TGCAGCGTTGGAAGCAGGAGCACAGATACGCAGTATTTT. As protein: CSVGSRSTDTQYF.

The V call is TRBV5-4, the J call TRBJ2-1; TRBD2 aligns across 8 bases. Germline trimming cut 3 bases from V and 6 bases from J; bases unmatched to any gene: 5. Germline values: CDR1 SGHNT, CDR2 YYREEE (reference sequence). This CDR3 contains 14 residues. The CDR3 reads CASSSLAEPNEQFF. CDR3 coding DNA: TGTGCCAGCAGCTCACTAGCGGAGCCCAATGAGCAGTTCTTC. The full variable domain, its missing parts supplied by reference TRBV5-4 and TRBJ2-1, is ETGVTQSPTHLIKTRGQQVTLRCSSQSGHNTVSWYQQALGQGPQFIFQYYREEENGRGNFPPRFSGLQFPNYSSELNVNALELDDSALYLCASSSLAEPNEQFFGPGTRLTVL.